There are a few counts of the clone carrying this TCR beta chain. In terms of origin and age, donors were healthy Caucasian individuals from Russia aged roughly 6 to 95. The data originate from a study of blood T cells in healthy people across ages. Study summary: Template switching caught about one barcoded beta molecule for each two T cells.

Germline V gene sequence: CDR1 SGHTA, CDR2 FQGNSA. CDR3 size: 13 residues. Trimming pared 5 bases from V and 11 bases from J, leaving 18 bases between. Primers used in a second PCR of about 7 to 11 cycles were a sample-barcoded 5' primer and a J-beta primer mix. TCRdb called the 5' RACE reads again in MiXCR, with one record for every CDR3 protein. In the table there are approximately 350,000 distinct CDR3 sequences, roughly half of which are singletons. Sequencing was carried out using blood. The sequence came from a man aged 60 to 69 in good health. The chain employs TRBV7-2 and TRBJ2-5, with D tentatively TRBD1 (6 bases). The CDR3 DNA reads TGTGCCAGCAGCCCTATACAGGGTAGAGAGCAGTACTTC. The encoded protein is CASSPIQGREQYF.